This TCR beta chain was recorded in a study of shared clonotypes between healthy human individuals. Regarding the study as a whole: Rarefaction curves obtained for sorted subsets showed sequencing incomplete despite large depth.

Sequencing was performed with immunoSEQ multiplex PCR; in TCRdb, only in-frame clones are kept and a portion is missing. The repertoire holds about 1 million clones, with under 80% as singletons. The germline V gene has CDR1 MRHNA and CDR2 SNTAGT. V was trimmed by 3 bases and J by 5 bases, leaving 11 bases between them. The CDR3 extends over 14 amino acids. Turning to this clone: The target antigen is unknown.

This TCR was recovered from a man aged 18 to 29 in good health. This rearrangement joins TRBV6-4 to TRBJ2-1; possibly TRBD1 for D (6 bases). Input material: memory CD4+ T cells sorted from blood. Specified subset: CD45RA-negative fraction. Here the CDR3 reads CASSEVGAHNEQFF. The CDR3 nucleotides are TGTGCCAGCAGTGAAGTGGGGGCCCACAATGAGCAGTTCTTC.